The following is a T cell receptor (beta chain) sequence with its context. Its antigen is not identified. TCRdb keeps only in-frame clones here, not all; method: immunoSEQ multiplex PCR. This sample has over 30,000 clones; around 87% occur once, and the top ten carry under 2.5%. The data are from a study of chemoradiotherapy in HPV16-positive cancers. Turning to the study itself: A couple of HPV16-positive patients' cells yielded candidate HPV-specific clones and common motifs. Study-wide points: Non-HPV-specific T cells did not expand in tumors during treatment, whereas candidate HPV-specific clones and E7-related motifs did.

There are 12 residues in the CDR3. Germline CDR1 is SGHNT and CDR2 is YENEEA. Trimming shortened V by 0 bases and J by 5 bases, and 5 bases separated the two germline ends. This sequence was found in a human donor with HPV-associated anogenital cancer. This rearrangement joins TRBV11-3 to TRBJ2-7; possible D gene TRBD1, 5 bases. This specimen was blood, taken from a patient who underwent chemoradiotherapy. The CDR3 sequence is CASSLEGHEQYF. The CDR3 DNA reads TGTGCCAGCAGCTTAGAGGGGCACGAGCAGTACTTC.